The clone carrying this T cell receptor (beta chain) was counted once. Its specificity is unknown. This specimen comes from a study of T cells in Graves' hyperthyroidism and ophthalmopathy. Notes on the study in general: Before onset, ophthalmopathy was predicted by the model a median around 6.2 months earlier.

No progression to ophthalmopathy during 18 months of follow-up defined stable disease. Newly diagnosed hyperthyroidism, duration under 2 months, in patients aged 18 to 65. About 10 ml fresh peripheral blood yielded the PBMCs. Germline values: CDR1 MNHEY, CDR2 SVGEGT. CDR3 length: 18 amino acids. Using RNA transcripts as the source, TCR beta CDR3 regions were amplified. HTBI primers were the set used in a first-round RT-PCR of the TCR CDR3. Using its own MiXCR run on the multiplex PCR reads, TCRdb lists one record per CDR3 protein. The repertoire holds approximately 300,000 distinct CDR3 sequences, roughly 15% seen once, with around 34% in the top ten.

The sequence derives from a man younger than 40 with Graves' hyperthyroidism. The chain recombines TRBV6-2 or TRBV6-3 with TRBJ2-1; 8 positions agree with TRBD2. The J call may not be correct, given that the DNA end is closer to TRBJ2-7. Sample: blood. This CDR3 reads CASSSGGGWEESYNEQYF. The CDR3 nucleotides are TGTGCCAGCAGTTCGGGGGGGGGTTGGGAGGAGAGCTACAATGAGCAGTACTTC.